One and the same sample provided the 21 T cell receptor beta chains below, sequenced in a study of blood T cell repertoires in COVID-19. Sequencing was performed with immunoSEQ multiplex PCR; in TCRdb, only in-frame clones are kept and a portion is missing. The sample consists of about 60,000 clones, 65% to 85% of them appearing once. The sample was PBMCs or T cells enriched from blood (not recorded which). All receptors derive from a woman between 35 and 50 years old with acute COVID-19.

The chain joins TRBV28 to TRBJ2-5; no clear D. The V gene's germline CDR1 is MDHEN and CDR2 SYDVKM. The V gene lost 3 bases and the J gene lost 2 bases, with 13 bases spanning the gap. The CDR3 contains 15 residues. CDR3 sequence (DNA): TGTGCCAGCAGTTTTTTTGGCGGAAGGCAAGAGACCCAGTACTTC. Translation gives CASSFFGGRQETQYF.

The chain joins TRBV28 to TRBJ2-4; D is uncertain. Germline assignment: CDR1 MDHEN and CDR2 SYDVKM. The CDR3 sequence is 12 residues long. The ends were cut back, 5 bases at V and 9 bases at J, with 11 bases in the middle. The CDR3 protein is CASSPSNSIQYF. The CDR3 DNA reads TGTGCCAGCAGTCCTTCCAATAGCATTCAGTACTTC.

The CDR3 loop is CASSLQTGIRNQPQHF. The CDR3 DNA reads as TGTGCCAGCAGTTTGCAAACAGGGATTCGGAATCAGCCCCAGCATTTT. The rearrangement joins TRBV28 to TRBJ1-5, with D maybe TRBD1 (6 bases). The V end lost 3 bases, the J end lost 4 bases, and 16 bases lay between the germline ends. The length of the CDR3 is 16 residues. From germline, CDR1 is MDHEN and CDR2 SYDVKM. Full variable domain (missing parts from reference TRBV28 and TRBJ1-5): DVKVTQSSRYLVKRTGEKVFLECVQDMDHENMFWYRQDPGLGLRLIYFSYDVKMKEKGDIPEGYSVSREKKERFSLILESASTNQTSMYLCASSLQTGIRNQPQHFGDGTRLSIL.

This sequence joins TRBV28 and TRBJ2-5, with 9 bases identical to TRBD2. The V and J ends lost 6 bases and 7 bases, in that order; junction bases with no gene match: 15. Per germline, CDR1 MDHEN and CDR2 SYDVKM. The CDR3 loop spans 16 amino acids. CDR3 in amino acids: CASRPTSGFTWGTQYF. Written as DNA, the CDR3 is TGTGCCAGCAGGCCTACTAGCGGGTTTACCTGGGGGACCCAGTACTTC.

The chain combines TRBV10-2 with TRBJ2-3, with 11 positions matching TRBD1. V shed 0 bases and J 5 bases; nucleotides not matched to a gene: 7. The CDR3 sequence is 17 residues long. Germline loops: CDR1 WSHSY, CDR2 SAAADI. CDR3 loop: CASSESLGTGGEDTQYF. The CDR3 nucleotides are TGCGCCAGCAGTGAGTCCCTCGGGACAGGGGGTGAAGATACGCAGTATTTT.

The gene calls are TRBV18 and TRBJ2-7; a weak D match, TRBD2 (6 bases). Germline V gene data show CDR1 as KGHSH and CDR2 as LQKENI. CDR3 length equals 13 residues. V lost 6 bases and J lost 6, with 15 bases in between. CDR3 in DNA: TGTGCCAGCTCCCCGACTAGGACGGGCGAGCAGTACTTC. Translated: CASSPTRTGEQYF.

The DNA of the CDR3 is TGTGCCAGCAAGGAGCGGTCGTACCAAGAGACCCAGTACTTC. It encodes CASKERSYQETQYF. The chain joins TRBV2 to TRBJ2-5; D is possibly TRBD2 (5 bases). Trimming shortened V by 7 bases and J by 0 bases, and 12 bases separated the two germline ends. This CDR3 is built from 14 residues. Per the germline V gene, CDR1 is SNHLY and CDR2 is FYNNEI. The whole variable domain, remainder taken from reference TRBV2 and TRBJ2-5, is EPEVTQTPSHQVTQMGQEVILRCVPISNHLYFYWYRQILGQKVEFLVSFYNNEISEKSEIFDDQFSVERPDGSNFTLKIRSTKLEDSAMYFCASKERSYQETQYFGPGTRLLVL.

This rearrangement joins TRBV19 to TRBJ1-3, with D unresolved. Germline assignment: CDR1 LNHDA and CDR2 SQIVND (reference sequence). The CDR3 spans 14 residues. The V end lost 2 bases, the J end lost 1 base, and 6 bases lay between the germline ends. The CDR3 DNA follows: TGTGCCAGTAGTATATCGGGATCTGGAAACACCATATATTTT. Its protein is CASSISGSGNTIYF.

The chain joins TRBV2 to TRBJ1-5; D not certain. The CDR3 consists of 11 residues. Germline-derived CDR1 and CDR2 are SNHLY and FYNNEI. V was cut by 8 bases and J by 4 bases, with 6 bases left in between. The CDR3 spells CASRGNQPQHF. Written as DNA, the CDR3 is TGTGCCAGCCGGGGTAATCAGCCCCAGCATTTT.

The chain has TRBV28 and TRBJ1-4; tentatively, D is TRBD1 (5 bases). Germline loops: CDR1 MDHEN, CDR2 SYDVKM. The germline V and J ends were trimmed by 3 bases and 0 bases, with 8 bases remaining between them. This CDR3 is built from 15 residues. CDR3 protein: CASSFGGATNEKLFF. For the CDR3, the DNA is TGTGCCAGCAGTTTCGGGGGGGCAACTAATGAAAAACTGTTTTTT.

The V and J genes are TRBV28 and TRBJ1-1, with TRBD1 as a possible D gene (6 bases). This CDR3 region has 11 residues. V dropped 6 bases and J dropped 11 bases, with 13 bases sitting between them. The germline gives CDR1 MDHEN, CDR2 SYDVKM. Written as DNA, the CDR3 is TGTGCCAGCAGCAACAGGGTTTTGGCTTTCTTT. Its translation is CASSNRVLAFF.

The CDR3 DNA follows: TGTGCCAGCAGTGAATTGGATGGACAGGGTGGGCAGCCCCAGCATTTT. Its protein is CASSELDGQGGQPQHF. The rearrangement links TRBV6-1 to TRBJ1-5; 8 bases line up with TRBD1. Germline CDR1 is MNHNS and CDR2 is SASEGT. The CDR3 spans 16 residues. The V gene end was trimmed by 2 bases and the J gene end by 7 bases; junction bases not matched to a gene: 10.

The J gene is TRBJ2-1, the V gene TRBV28; a possible D gene is TRBD1 (5 bases). This CDR3 is built from 18 residues. Germline lookup yields CDR1 MDHEN and CDR2 SYDVKM. V gave up 5 bases and J gave up 0 bases, with 20 bases separating them. The CDR3 reads CASSEISNVGRSYNEQFF. The CDR3 DNA reads TGTGCCAGCAGTGAAATTAGCAACGTGGGGCGCTCCTACAATGAGCAGTTCTTC.

The chain links TRBV4-2 to TRBJ2-2, with 12 positions matching TRBD2. CDR1 and CDR2 from the germline V gene are LGHNA and YNFKEQ. Trimming took 4 bases from V and 6 from J; bases not matched to a gene: 24. This CDR3 region has 22 residues. The CDR3 protein is CASSPYILAGGDLKGGPGELFF. The CDR3 nucleotides are TGTGCCAGCAGCCCCTACATCCTAGCGGGAGGGGACTTAAAAGGAGGTCCCGGGGAGCTGTTTTTT.

In this sample, this clone turned up a few times. The CDR3 DNA follows: TGCGCCAGCAGCCCCCTTAGAACAGGGAGGGAAGAGACCCAGTACTTC. Translated: CASSPLRTGREETQYF. The chain uses TRBV5-1 and TRBJ2-5, with a weak D call TRBD2 (7 bases). Trimming cost V 4 bases and J 3 bases, with 19 bases left between them. This CDR3 spans 16 amino acids. Germline loops: CDR1 SGHRS, CDR2 YFSETQ. Full variable domain (remainder filled in from reference TRBV5-1 and TRBJ2-5): KAGVTQTPRYLIKTRGQQVTLSCSPISGHRSVSWYQQTPGQGLQFLFEYFSETQRNKGNFPGRFSGRQFSNSRSEMNVSTLELGDSALYLCASSPLRTGREETQYFGPGTRLLVL.

In DNA, the CDR3 is TGCGCCAGCATACTGGGGCAGGGTCGAAATCAGCCCCAGCATTTT. Its protein is CASILGQGRNQPQHF. This chain uses TRBV5-1 with TRBJ1-5; tentative D call: TRBD1 (5 bases). V lost 6 bases and J lost 4, with 17 bases in between. In germline, CDR1 is SGHRS, CDR2 YFSETQ. CDR3 length equals 15 residues.

This clone was counted a single time. The chain recombines TRBV28 with TRBJ2-7, with a possible D match to TRBD2 (6 bases). CDR1 is MDHEN, CDR2 SYDVKM, per germline. The ends were cut back, 0 bases at V and 3 bases at J, with 12 bases in the middle. This CDR3 is built from 15 residues. The CDR3 here is CASSLWGLEGYEQYF. The CDR3 DNA reads as TGTGCCAGCAGTTTATGGGGTTTGGAGGGCTACGAGCAGTACTTC.

This clone was seen a few times. An end of the junction does not agree with germline; a read error may underlie this. The rearrangement joins TRBV7-7 to TRBJ2-5; possible D gene TRBD1, 6 bases. This CDR3 has 15 residues. Per germline, CDR1 SSHAT and CDR2 FNYEAQ (reference sequence). Here the CDR3 reads CASSLGPGVQETQYF. The DNA of the CDR3 is TGTGCTAGCAGCTTGGGTCCAGGGGTTCAAGAGACCCAGTACTTC.

This clone was counted only a few times. The V call is TRBV5-8, the J call TRBJ1-1; 9 bases map to TRBD1. The germline V gene has CDR1 SGHTS and CDR2 YDEGEE. Germline trimming cut 2 bases from V and 1 base from J; bases unmatched to any gene: 6. This CDR3 has 16 amino acids. CDR3: CASSFTMTGGNTEAFF. As DNA, the CDR3 is TGTGCCAGCAGCTTCACCATGACAGGGGGGAACACTGAAGCTTTCTTT.

The chain couples TRBV2 to TRBJ1-1; possibly TRBD1 for D (5 bases). The germline V and J ends were trimmed by 5 bases and 0 bases, with 19 bases remaining between them. This CDR3 is built from 17 residues. Looked up from germline, CDR1 is SNHLY and CDR2 is FYNNEI. The CDR3 region has the DNA TGTGCCAGCAGTATATTAAACCCACAGGTGATGAACACTGAAGCTTTCTTT. Translating gives CASSILNPQVMNTEAFF.

V is TRBV7-9 and J is TRBJ2-7; 8 bases line up with TRBD1. This CDR3 region has 13 residues. Unmatched junction bases numbered 2, after V lost 4 bases and J lost 3 bases. Germline loops: CDR1 SEHNR, CDR2 FQNEAQ (reference sequence). The chain's CDR3 is CASSYDRGYEQYF. The CDR3 bases are TGTGCCAGCAGCTACGACAGGGGCTACGAGCAGTACTTC.